This T cell receptor beta chain was profiled in a study of regulatory T cells in long-lasting Graves disease. Construction of TCR beta libraries relied on iRepertoire HTBI primers and on Arm-PCR targeting CDR3 regions. TCRdb used MiXCR to reprocess the multiplex PCR reads, holding one entry per CDR3 protein. The repertoire includes some 490,000 distinct CDR3 sequences, approximately 12% of them detected once, and 8% to 10% sits in the top ten. The trim removed 4 bases at V and 4 bases at J, leaving 7 bases unmatched. This CDR3 region has 16 residues. Germline values: CDR1 PRHDT, CDR2 FYEKMQ (reference sequence). This clonotype appeared a few times. Time point of the sample: newly diagnosed GD, antithyroid drugs for less than 3 months. RNA extracted from PBMCs served as the sequencing template. As collected, the peripheral blood samples measured approximately 10 milliliters each and went into EDTA tubes.

The sample was also reused in another study, on T cells in Graves' hyperthyroidism and ophthalmopathy.

The sequences come from peripheral blood mononuclear cells (PBMCs), collected at new diagnosis, from a patient treated with antithyroid drugs. The sequence derives from a woman under 40 with Graves disease. The V call is TRBV13, the J call TRBJ2-2; 9 bases are shared with TRBD1. The CDR3 spells CASSSPGTGPTGELFF. CDR3 DNA sequence: TGTGCCAGCAGCTCACCCGGGACAGGGCCCACCGGGGAGCTGTTTTTT.